This T cell receptor (beta chain) was captured in a study of siplizumab effects on memory and regulatory T cells. Findings and caveats of the study: In siplizumab conditions, mappable alloreactive CD4+ clones averaged around 69% Treg-derived, against 25% to 30% in controls.

The data were produced by immunoSEQ multiplex PCR, yet TCRdb's version contains in-frame clones alone and is incomplete. The data hold nearly 95,000 clones, with approximately 93% observed a single time. The CDR3 spans 14 residues. V was pared by 6 bases and J by 3 bases, with 14 bases between. The germline gives CDR1 SNHLY, CDR2 FYNNEI. Of note for this clone: The antigen remains unidentified.

V gene TRBV2 combines with J gene TRBJ1-2, with D unclear. This clonotype originated in a human donor in good health. Material: non-Treg CD4+ T cells sorted from blood. The CDR3 region has the DNA TGTGCCAGCAGGAGGGAGCCTCTGGACTATGGCTACACCTTC. The encoded protein is CASRREPLDYGYTF.